A single sample is the source of the 28 T cell receptor beta chains below, sequenced in a study of shared clonotypes between healthy human individuals (dated by TCRdb to the early 2020s). Library generation was performed with the immunoSEQ multiplex PCR assay. TCRdb mirrors the immuneACCESS table, restricted to in-frame sequences. Some clones are absent from its copies; in checked studies, under half trace to an unresolved V gene, and the reason for the others is unknown. Across this sample there are roughly 2,000,000 clones, with approximately 94% seen only once. Together, the top ten hold more than 0.95% of the sample. CD8 naive samples consisted of CD45RO-negative cells that were positively selected for CCR7, yielding a CD45RA+CCR7+ population without TemRA cells. Sample: naive CD8+ T cells sorted from blood. Taken with the paper, the label for cell subset or site translates to: CD45RA+CCR7+. These receptors were obtained from a man between 18 and 35 years old in good health.

As to this clone: Other nucleotide sequences in the sample specify the same CDR3. The chain recombines TRBV4-1 with TRBJ2-6, with unresolved D. The germline V and J ends were trimmed by 1 base and 2 bases, with 3 bases remaining between them. The CDR3 has 14 residues. The germline V gene encodes CDR1 MGHRA and CDR2 YSYEKL. The CDR3 spells CASSQAPGANVLTF. The DNA for the CDR3 is TGCGCCAGCAGCCAAGCACCTGGGGCCAACGTCCTGACTTTC.

With respect to this clone: This specimen includes other DNA sequences encoding the same CDR3. Written as DNA, the CDR3 is TGTGCCAGCAGCCTGCGCGGGGACGAGCAGTACTTC. Translation gives CASSLRGDEQYF. J is TRBJ2-7 and V is TRBV28; D is possibly TRBD2 (6 bases). Trimming removed 6 bases at V and 5 bases at J, with 11 bases between. This CDR3 is 12 amino acids long. Germline V lookup: CDR1 MDHEN, CDR2 SYDVKM.

The chain combines TRBV15 with TRBJ2-7; 8 bases match TRBD2. With V trimmed by 0 bases and J by 4 bases, 8 bases remained unmatched. This CDR3 contains 16 residues. Per germline, CDR1 LNHNV and CDR2 YYDKDF (reference sequence). The CDR3 here is CATSRDRTSGSYEQYF. In nucleotides, the CDR3 is TGTGCCACCAGCAGAGATCGTACTAGCGGCTCGTACGAGCAGTACTTC. Based on the CDR3 plus reference TRBV15 and TRBJ2-7, the full variable domain is DAMVIQNPRYQVTQFGKPVTLSCSQTLNHNVMYWYQQKSSQAPKLLFHYYDKDFNNEADTPDNFQSRRPNTSFCFLDIRSPGLGDTAMYLCATSRDRTSGSYEQYFGPGTRLTVT.

The CDR3 loop is CASSEALGTEEAQYF. Here the CDR3 DNA reads TGTGCCAGCAGTGAAGCCCTCGGGACTGAGGAGGCCCAGTACTTC. The chain links TRBV6-1 to TRBJ2-5; D is perhaps TRBD2 (6 bases). This CDR3 has 15 amino acids. Germline CDR1 and CDR2: MNHNS and SASEGT. V was clipped by 0 bases and J by 9 bases, with 17 bases between them.

This rearrangement joins TRBV4-2 to TRBJ2-1; D is undetermined. CDR3 length equals 13 residues. Germline V gene sequence: CDR1 LGHNA, CDR2 YNFKEQ. V lost 1 base, J lost 8 bases, and 9 bases lay in between. CDR3: CASSQVLGHEQFF. In nucleotides, the CDR3 is TGTGCCAGCAGCCAAGTCCTTGGGCATGAGCAGTTCTTC.

The chain recombines TRBV5-4 with TRBJ1-1, with a tentative D call TRBD1 (6 bases). The CDR3 extends over 12 amino acids. Germline CDR1 reads SGHNT; CDR2 reads YYREEE (reference sequence). The ends were cut back, 1 base at V and 7 bases at J, with 8 bases in the middle. The CDR3 loop is CASSLLDSEAFF. CDR3 nucleotides: TGTGCCAGCAGCTTGTTGGACAGTGAAGCTTTCTTT.

The chain couples TRBV2 to TRBJ1-2; D possibly corresponds to TRBD1 (5 bases). Germline lookup yields CDR1 SNHLY and CDR2 FYNNEI. V lost 7 bases and J 6 bases, leaving 12 bases between the germline ends. This CDR3 has 12 residues. The CDR3 coding sequence is TGTGCCAGCAAAATGGGGCCGGATGGCTACACCTTC. Amino acid sequence: CASKMGPDGYTF. The full variable domain, completed using reference TRBV2 and TRBJ1-2, is EPEVTQTPSHQVTQMGQEVILRCVPISNHLYFYWYRQILGQKVEFLVSFYNNEISEKSEIFDDQFSVERPDGSNFTLKIRSTKLEDSAMYFCASKMGPDGYTFGSGTRLTVV.

The chain couples TRBV19 to TRBJ1-2; 8 nucleotides align to TRBD1. J lost 0 bases, V lost 7 bases, and 4 bases had no gene match. The CDR3 has 14 amino acids. Germline V gene lookup returns CDR1 LNHDA and CDR2 SQIVND (reference sequence). CDR3 sequence (DNA): TGTGCCAGTACCGAGACAGGGGCTAACTATGGCTACACCTTC. It translates to CASTETGANYGYTF.

The chain joins TRBV27 to TRBJ2-7, with TRBD2 as a possible D gene (5 bases). With 4 bases removed from V and 0 bases from J, the gap between germline ends came to 16 bases. The CDR3 runs 16 residues. Germline CDR1 MNHEY, CDR2 SMNVEV (reference sequence). CDR3 in amino acids: CASSWLLEDGSYEQYF. The CDR3 DNA reads TGTGCCAGCAGTTGGCTTTTGGAGGACGGCTCCTACGAGCAGTACTTC.

J is TRBJ2-1 and V is TRBV19; perhaps TRBD1 as D (6 bases). The germline gives CDR1 LNHDA, CDR2 SQIVND (reference sequence). V lost 3 bases to trimming and J lost 8 bases, with 14 bases between them. The CDR3 is 14 amino acids. The CDR3 region is CASSIQGSSDEQFF. DNA for the CDR3: TGTGCCAGTAGTATCCAGGGGTCGTCCGATGAGCAGTTCTTC.

The rearrangement joins TRBV29-1 to TRBJ2-1; 12 bases fit TRBD2. CDR1 SQVTM and CDR2 ANQGSEA come from the germline V gene. This CDR3 has 15 amino acids. V lost 2 bases, J lost 8 bases, and 7 bases stayed unmatched. CDR3 region: CSVELAGGPNYEQFF. The CDR3 DNA follows: TGCAGCGTTGAACTAGCGGGAGGGCCAAATTATGAGCAGTTCTTC.

Details on this clone: Additional DNA sequences in this sample encode the identical CDR3. V usage is TRBV2 and J usage is TRBJ1-1; no firm D call. Germline CDR1 and CDR2: SNHLY and FYNNEI. Trimming left V 5 bases short and J 1 base short, with 2 bases between. The CDR3 is 11 residues long. The CDR3 bases are TGTGCCAGCAGTTGGAACACTGAAGCTTTCTTT. It codes for CASSWNTEAFF. Based on the CDR3 plus reference TRBV2 and TRBJ1-1, the full variable domain is EPEVTQTPSHQVTQMGQEVILRCVPISNHLYFYWYRQILGQKVEFLVSFYNNEISEKSEIFDDQFSVERPDGSNFTLKIRSTKLEDSAMYFCASSWNTEAFFGQGTRLTVV.

The V gene is TRBV6-1, the J gene TRBJ1-2; perhaps TRBD1 as D (6 bases). Germline assignment: CDR1 MNHNS and CDR2 SASEGT. This CDR3 contains 14 residues. Deletions cut 7 bases from V and 7 bases from J, with 19 bases between. The DNA of the CDR3 is TGTGCCAGCACCCAAGCGGGGGCAGGGGTTGGCTACACCTTC. This gives the protein CASTQAGAGVGYTF.

DNA of the CDR3: TGCGCCAGCAGCCTAAACCAACTCGGGACTGAAGCTTTCTTT. This gives the protein CASSLNQLGTEAFF. V and J are TRBV4-3 and TRBJ1-1; D is undetermined. The CDR3 is made up of 14 amino acids. Germline V CDR1 and CDR2: LGHNA, YSLEER. V was cut by 4 bases and J by 5 bases, with 14 bases left in between.

To note about this clone: Other DNA sequences within the sample encode an identical CDR3. This chain links TRBV2 with TRBJ2-7, with 7 bases that match TRBD1. The CDR3 is made up of 14 amino acids. J gave up 1 base and V 3 bases, and 3 bases lay outside the gene matches. Germline CDR1 reads SNHLY; CDR2 reads FYNNEI. The CDR3 loop reads CASSDRDSSYEQYF. CDR3 DNA sequence: TGTGCCAGCAGTGACCGGGACAGTTCCTACGAGCAGTACTTC.

CDR3 protein: CASGSRQTDTQYF. CDR3 DNA: TGTGCTAGTGGATCCCGACAGACGGATACGCAGTATTTT. This chain uses TRBV12-5 with TRBJ2-3; D perhaps matches TRBD1 (5 bases). The CDR3 is 13 amino acids. V lost 6 bases, J lost 6 bases, and 13 bases lay in between. The germline V gene has CDR1 LGHNT and CDR2 FRNRAP.

This chain uses TRBV4-1 with TRBJ1-6; the match to TRBD1 covers 8 bases. The V and J ends lost 0 bases and 4 bases, in that order; junction bases with no gene match: 5. This CDR3 spans 17 amino acids. The germline CDR1 and CDR2 sequences are MGHRA and YSYEKL. Here the CDR3 DNA reads TGCGCCAGCAGCCAAGAAGGACAGGGTGGATATAATTCACCCCTCCACTTT. Its translation is CASSQEGQGGYNSPLHF.

The gene calls are TRBV4-1 and TRBJ2-1; TRBD2 matches 7 bases. The CDR3 has 13 amino acids. In germline, CDR1 is MGHRA, CDR2 YSYEKL. V dropped 1 base and J dropped 9; count of bases not matched to a gene: 3. The CDR3 DNA reads TGCGCCAGCAGCCAAGTGAGCGGGATTGAGCAGTTCTTC. Protein product: CASSQVSGIEQFF.

The V gene is TRBV5-6, the J gene TRBJ2-4, with 9 bases that match TRBD1. This CDR3 contains 15 residues. From germline, CDR1 is SGHDT and CDR2 YYEEEE. V shed 0 bases, J shed 5 bases, and the junction held 3 bases outside the gene matches. The CDR3, as DNA: TGTGCCAGCAGCTTGGGGGACAGGGAGGAAAACATTCAGTACTTC. Protein: CASSLGDREENIQYF.

The genes are TRBV27 and TRBJ2-2, with D tentatively TRBD1 (6 bases). CDR1 is MNHEY and CDR2 is SMNVEV in the germline V gene (reference sequence). The CDR3 spans 13 residues. V lost 5 bases to trimming and J lost 7 bases, with 11 bases between them. The CDR3 DNA follows: TGTGCCAGCAGTGTACAGGGCCTCGGGGAGCTGTTTTTT. Amino acids: CASSVQGLGELFF.

The chain joins TRBV10-1 to TRBJ2-3; 8 nucleotides line up with TRBD2. The CDR3 is 16 amino acids. CDR1 WNHNN and CDR2 SYGVQD come from the germline V gene (reference sequence). The J segment lost 0 bases and the V segment lost 0 bases, leaving 2 bases of the junction unmatched. The CDR3 spells CASSESLAGSTDTQYF. In DNA form, the CDR3 reads TGCGCCAGCAGTGAGTCGTTAGCGGGGAGCACAGATACGCAGTATTTT.

The chain carries TRBV19 and TRBJ2-7; the match to TRBD2 covers 8 bases. V was clipped by 5 bases and J by 6 bases; unmatched bases: 9. CDR3 length: 14 residues. Germline-derived CDR1 and CDR2 are LNHDA and SQIVND (reference sequence). CDR3 sequence (DNA): TGTGCCAGTAGTCCCCTGACGGGGGGGGCCGAGCAGTACTTC. Protein product: CASSPLTGGAEQYF.

This clone was picked up one time. The chain couples TRBV5-5 to TRBJ2-7; D is tentatively TRBD1 or TRBD2 (5 bases each). CDR1 and CDR2 from the germline V gene are SGHKS and YYEKEE (reference sequence). The CDR3 length is 16 residues. V lost 3 bases and J 3 bases, leaving 19 bases between the germline ends. The DNA of the CDR3 is TGTGCCAGCAGCTCTAATCGTCAGGGACCCCTCTACGAGCAGTACTTC. Translating gives CASSSNRQGPLYEQYF.

Notes on this clone: Other DNA sequences from this sample encode an identical CDR3 as well. The chain is built from TRBV4-1 and TRBJ2-5; TRBD1 is a possible D gene (5 bases). CDR3 length equals 13 residues. Germline CDR1 and CDR2: MGHRA and YSYEKL. Trimming shortened V by 1 base and J by 3 bases, and 6 bases separated the two germline ends. Here the CDR3 reads CASSQVGEETQYF. CDR3 coding DNA: TGCGCCAGCAGCCAAGTAGGGGAAGAGACCCAGTACTTC.

The chain has TRBV5-8 and TRBJ2-5; D remains ambiguous. Trimming cost V 4 bases and J 0 bases, with 10 bases left between them. The CDR3 has 14 residues. Germline CDR1 and CDR2: SGHTS and YDEGEE. In nucleotides, the CDR3 is TGTGCCAGCAGCCGCTCAAGCTACCAAGAGACCCAGTACTTC. It codes for CASSRSSYQETQYF.

This rearrangement joins TRBV28 to TRBJ2-3, with TRBD2 identical over 8 bases. The CDR3 totals 13 residues. Per the germline V gene, CDR1 is MDHEN and CDR2 is SYDVKM. The ends lost 11 bases at V and 0 bases at J; junction bases unmatched: 4. The DNA for the CDR3 is TGTGCCGGATCTAGCGGGAGCACAGATACGCAGTATTTT. Its translation is CAGSSGSTDTQYF.

The V gene is TRBV6-5, the J gene TRBJ1-5; the match to TRBD1 covers 8 bases. Germline CDR1 MNHEY, CDR2 SVGAGI. The CDR3 length is 15 residues. J lost 7 bases, V lost 5 bases, and 10 bases had no gene match. Here the CDR3 DNA reads TGTGCCAGCAGTCCGGCCCCAGGGGGCGGGCAGCCCCAGCATTTT. This encodes CASSPAPGGGQPQHF.

A word on this clone: The same CDR3 is also encoded by other DNA sequences in this sample. The chain employs TRBV4-1 and TRBJ2-7; 10 bases fit TRBD2. V dropped 3 bases and J dropped 3; count of bases not matched to a gene: 5. Per the germline V gene, CDR1 is MGHRA and CDR2 is YSYEKL. The CDR3 covers 15 residues. CDR3: CASSHRLAGDYEQYF. The DNA of the CDR3 is TGCGCCAGCAGCCACAGACTAGCGGGCGACTACGAGCAGTACTTC.